This T cell receptor (beta chain) appears in the sequencing data of a study of CD8 T cells in ankylosing spondylitis. This clonotype was picked up many times. Its specificity is unknown. Each TCR beta library was made by quantitative 5'-RACE that incorporated molecular barcodes. TCRdb re-analysed the 5' RACE reads in MiXCR, keeping a single row per CDR3 protein. The repertoire consists of about 840,000 distinct CDR3 sequences, with roughly 12% occurring once and the leading ten covering roughly 0.51%. Broader study findings: Earlier authors reported some of these motif variants in reactive arthritis synovial fluid and blood. One TCR beta motif, made up of roughly eight highly homologous variants, appeared characteristic of ankylosing spondylitis blood. From matched ankylosing spondylitis synovial fluid, disease-linked clones were reportedly recovered at significantly enriched levels. Relatively scarce in peripheral blood, disease-linked clones were CD8+.

The specimen was blood, either unsorted or a sorted T cell fraction (not recorded which). This TCR was sampled from a male donor with ankylosing spondylitis.

CDR3 protein: CASSVGTSGGFNEQFF. CDR3 nucleotide sequence: TGTGCCAGCAGCGTAGGGACTAGCGGGGGATTTAATGAGCAGTTCTTC. The chain recombines TRBV9 with TRBJ2-1; 13 bases are a match to TRBD2. Unmatched junction bases numbered 4, after V lost 0 bases and J lost 7 bases. The CDR3 covers 16 residues. Germline-derived CDR1 and CDR2 are SGDLS and YYNGEE.